What follows are 8 T cell receptor beta chains derived from one specimen sequenced in a study of T cell responses to AZD1222 COVID-19 vaccine. Clones were read by immunoSEQ multiplex PCR, and TCRdb kept only the in-frame ones, dropping some. The table shows approximately 100,000 clones, with around 90% occurring only once. Sequenced material: peripheral blood, taken on day 0 of AZD1222 vaccination. All receptors derive from an adult in good health.

The chain couples TRBV6-5 to TRBJ2-4; 14 positions agree with TRBD2. Germline V gives CDR1 MNHEY, CDR2 SVGAGI. The J segment lost 5 bases and the V segment lost 6 bases, leaving 3 bases of the junction unmatched. The CDR3 runs to 15 residues. CDR3 in amino acids: CASRPGLAGENIQYF. Here the CDR3 DNA reads TGTGCCAGCAGACCGGGACTAGCGGGGGAAAACATTCAGTACTTC.

The CDR3 here is CASNEGDYGYTF. The DNA of the CDR3 is TGTGCCAGCAACGAGGGAGACTATGGCTACACCTTC. The chain couples TRBV28 to TRBJ1-2, with D hard to call. The CDR3 covers 12 residues. With 7 bases removed from V and 3 bases from J, the gap between germline ends came to 9 bases. Germline CDR1 is MDHEN and CDR2 is SYDVKM.

J is TRBJ1-5 and V is TRBV30; D is unresolved. CDR1 is GTSNPN and CDR2 is SVGIG in the germline V gene (reference sequence). V lost 0 bases, J lost 1 base, and 4 bases lay in between. The length of the CDR3 is 13 residues. CDR3 protein: CAWSVSSNQPQHF. Here the CDR3 DNA reads TGTGCCTGGAGTGTGTCGAGCAATCAGCCCCAGCATTTT.

The V gene is TRBV27, the J gene TRBJ1-1; D is uncertain. Germline loops: CDR1 MNHEY, CDR2 SMNVEV (reference sequence). This CDR3 has 13 amino acids. Trimming stripped 4 bases from V and 0 bases from J, with 6 bases between. Written as DNA, the CDR3 is TGTGCCAGCAGTTCCCCGATGAACACTGAAGCTTTCTTT. Translated: CASSSPMNTEAFF.

This chain connects TRBV11-3 to TRBJ1-1, with D tentatively TRBD1 (5 bases). The V and J ends lost 3 bases and 4 bases respectively, with 9 bases between them. The CDR3 covers 13 residues. Germline values: CDR1 SGHNT, CDR2 YENEEA. The CDR3 sequence: CASSFSGSTEAFF. The DNA for the CDR3 is TGTGCCAGCAGCTTCTCAGGGTCCACTGAAGCTTTCTTT.

The chain links TRBV18 to TRBJ1-6; D is unclear. The germline CDR1 and CDR2 sequences are KGHSH and LQKENI. CDR3 size: 16 residues. Deletions cut 3 bases from V and 9 bases from J, with 18 bases between. In DNA form, the CDR3 reads TGTGCCAGCTCACCGCCCCGGCCCGGCTCTGTTTCACCCCTCCACTTT. Amino acid sequence: CASSPPRPGSVSPLHF.

The V gene is TRBV5-1, the J gene TRBJ2-3; 7 nucleotides line up with TRBD2. Germline V CDR1 and CDR2: SGHRS, YFSETQ. The trim removed 6 bases at V and 0 bases at J, leaving 4 bases unmatched. This CDR3 is built from 14 residues. The CDR3 region is CASIRGGSTDTQYF. CDR3 DNA: TGCGCCAGCATAAGGGGAGGGAGCACAGATACGCAGTATTTT.

As DNA, the CDR3 is TGTGCCAGCAGTAGGGCCTCTGGGGCCAACGTCCTGACTTTC. Translated, it gives CASSRASGANVLTF. This chain connects TRBV6-4 to TRBJ2-6, with unresolved D. The CDR3 length is 14 residues. Germline V gene lookup returns CDR1 MRHNA and CDR2 SNTAGT. V lost 5 bases and J lost 0, with 5 bases in between.